The clone carrying this T cell receptor beta chain was counted ten times or more. These data originate in a study of type 1 and type 2 diabetes patients. The wider study: T cells were magnetically sorted from PBMCs as CD4+ or CD8+ subsets.

CDR3 length: 17 amino acids. Trimming left V 4 bases short and J 0 bases short, with 18 bases between. Looked up from germline, CDR1 is SGHDN and CDR2 is FVKESK. Genomic DNA was the PCR template. The TCR beta CDR3 region was amplified using 30 forward and 13 reverse primers. Each CDR3 protein is one row after TCRdb ran MiXCR on the multiplex PCR reads. The sample shows 250,000 or so distinct CDR3 sequences, roughly 48% of them seen only once. The chain links TRBV14 to TRBJ2-5; perhaps D is TRBD1 or TRBD2 (5 bases each). This receptor was obtained from a man in his late teens or twenties with type 2 diabetes. The source material was peripheral blood mononuclear cells (PBMCs). CDR3 sequence (DNA): TGTGCCAGCAGCCGGAGACCCACAGTGGGGGACCAAGAGACCCAGTACTTC. Translation gives CASSRRPTVGDQETQYF.